Listed below are T cell receptor beta chains from one sample, sequenced in a study of blood T cell repertoires in COVID-19. The assay was immunoSEQ multiplex PCR, and TCRdb's table has in-frame clones only and misses some. The sample contains about 240,000 clones, 88% of which appear only once. What was sequenced was peripheral blood. The source of these receptors is a woman under 40 with acute or convalescent COVID-19. Each CDR3 is given without its conserved first and last residue. Each record gives: V gene, J gene, CDR3 protein.

>TRBV19|TRBJ1-6
ATRTGAYNSPLH
>TRBV6-2/TRBV6-3|TRBJ2-7
ASSYYSGTAYEQY
>TRBV27|TRBJ2-1
ASSLSSGTHNEQF
>TRBV6-5|TRBJ1-4
ASSYGTGLKLF
>TRBV19|TRBJ1-1
ASSIAATGAVSTEAF
>TRBV6-2/TRBV6-3|TRBJ2-3
ASSYGASQY
>TRBV7-3|TRBJ2-1
ASSQLGSYNEQF
>TRBV9|TRBJ2-2
ASSVGPAPGGELF
>TRBV5-4|TRBJ2-1
ASSGRRSPFNEQF
>TRBV19|TRBJ2-5
ASSIAGVETQY
>TRBV19|TRBJ1-1
ASLPGASNTEAF
>TRBV28|TRBJ1-5
ASSPIPGLTNQPQH
>TRBV6-4|TRBJ2-3
ASSPGTSGTDTQY
>TRBV6-5|TRBJ1-5
ASSSRRAEQPQH
>TRBV10-3|TRBJ2-7
AISRESSYEQY